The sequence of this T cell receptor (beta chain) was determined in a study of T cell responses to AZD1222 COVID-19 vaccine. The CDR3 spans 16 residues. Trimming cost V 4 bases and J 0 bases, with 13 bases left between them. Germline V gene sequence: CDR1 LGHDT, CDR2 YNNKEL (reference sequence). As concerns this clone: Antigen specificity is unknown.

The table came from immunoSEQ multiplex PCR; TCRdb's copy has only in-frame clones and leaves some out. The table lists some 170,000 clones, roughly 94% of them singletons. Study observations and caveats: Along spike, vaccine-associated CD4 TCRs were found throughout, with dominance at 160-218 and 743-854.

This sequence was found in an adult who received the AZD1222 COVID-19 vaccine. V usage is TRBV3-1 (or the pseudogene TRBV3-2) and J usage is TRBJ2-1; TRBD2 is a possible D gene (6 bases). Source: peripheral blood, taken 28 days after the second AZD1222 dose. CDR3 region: CASSPRGASSYNEQFF. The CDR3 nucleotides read TGTGCCAGCAGCCCGCGCGGGGCCAGCTCCTACAATGAGCAGTTCTTC.